The 29 T cell receptor beta chains listed next were all sequenced from one sample in a study of blood T cells in healthy people across ages. The authors ran a second PCR of about 6 to 11 cycles using a sample-barcoded 5' primer and a J-beta primer mix. Via MiXCR, TCRdb re-called the 5' RACE reads, giving one row per CDR3 protein. The sample carries around 800,000 distinct CDR3 sequences, roughly 24% recorded once. Another study also made use of these data, one on T cells of mothers and their children.

Specimen: blood. These receptors all come from a boy aged 10-17 years in good health.

The chain links TRBV7-7 to TRBJ1-5; D ambiguous. The CDR3 extends over 14 amino acids. Deletions cut 8 bases from V and 0 bases from J, with 11 bases between. Germline V CDR1 and CDR2: SSHAT, FNYEAQ (reference sequence). CDR3 bases: TGTGCCAGCGCCGGCTTCAATAGCAATCAGCCCCAGCATTTT. Its protein product is CASAGFNSNQPQHF.

The rearrangement uses TRBV20-1 and TRBJ2-5; D gene uncertain. The germline gives CDR1 DFQATT, CDR2 SNEGSKA (reference sequence). This CDR3 comprises 11 residues. The ends were cut back, 3 bases at V and 3 bases at J, with 5 bases in the middle. The CDR3 DNA reads as TGCAGTGCTAGCTGGGAAGAGACCCAGTACTTC. Its protein is CSASWEETQYF.

This chain joins TRBV6-5 and TRBJ1-2; D unclear. The CDR3 spans 12 residues. Trimming shortened V by 8 bases and J by 4 bases, and 11 bases separated the two germline ends. Germline V gives CDR1 MNHEY, CDR2 SVGAGI. The CDR3 spells CASARGSYGYTF. The CDR3 DNA follows: TGTGCCAGCGCCCGGGGAAGCTATGGCTACACCTTC.

The chain is built from TRBV6-5 and TRBJ2-6; D may match TRBD1 or TRBD2 (5 bases each). The CDR3 totals 16 residues. Per germline, CDR1 MNHEY and CDR2 SVGAGI. Trimming removed 2 bases from V and 0 bases from J, with 8 bases in between. CDR3: CASSYEGYSGANVLTF. The CDR3 coding sequence is TGTGCCAGCAGTTACGAGGGGTACTCTGGGGCCAACGTCCTGACTTTC.

In its sample, this clonotype was seen a few times. This chain connects TRBV3-1 to TRBJ2-4; D is ambiguous. CDR1 is LGHDT and CDR2 is YNNKEL in the germline V gene (reference sequence). V was shortened by 1 base and J by 10 bases, with 11 bases between the two germline ends. This CDR3 is built from 13 residues. CDR3 DNA: TGTGCCAGCAGCCAAGGAGTGATATCTATTCAGTACTTC. Its translation: CASSQGVISIQYF.

In its sample, this clonotype was seen a few times. The chain combines TRBV5-1 with TRBJ2-5; D perhaps matches TRBD1 (6 bases). The J call may be faulty, since TRBJ2-7 better matches the DNA end. CDR3 length: 15 amino acids. CDR1 and CDR2 (germline): SGHRS, YFSETQ. CDR3 sequence reads: CASSPTGSRIYEQYF. The CDR3 nucleotides read TGCGCCAGCAGCCCAACAGGGAGTCGGATCTACGAGCAGTACTTC.

This chain connects TRBV6-1 to TRBJ2-7, with no clear D. The V and J ends lost 5 bases and 3 bases respectively, with 11 bases between them. The CDR3 is made up of 13 amino acids. Germline V CDR1 and CDR2: MNHNS, SASEGT. The CDR3 coding sequence is TGTGCCAGCAGTCCCGACACATTCTACGAGCAGTACTTC. This translates into CASSPDTFYEQYF.

This sequence joins TRBV5-1 and TRBJ1-6; a weak D match, TRBD1 (5 bases). This CDR3 is built from 15 residues. The germline V and J ends were trimmed by 3 bases and 7 bases, with 14 bases remaining between them. Germline CDR1 reads SGHRS; CDR2 reads YFSETQ. CDR3 nucleotide sequence: TGCGCCAGCAGCTGGGGCCAAGGGGCGAATTCACCCCTCCACTTT. Translation gives CASSWGQGANSPLHF.

V usage is TRBV5-1 and J usage is TRBJ2-5; possibly TRBD1 for D (6 bases). Near its end, the DNA agrees better with TRBJ2-1, so the J call may be wrong. The CDR3 is 13 residues long. The germline V gene encodes CDR1 SGHRS and CDR2 YFSETQ. DNA of the CDR3: TGCGCCAGCAGCTTCGCGGACAGCAATGAGCAGTTCTTC. This gives the protein CASSFADSNEQFF.

The CDR3: CASSESTGKNIQYF. The CDR3, as DNA: TGCGCCAGCAGTGAGTCAACAGGGAAAAACATTCAGTACTTC. The gene calls are TRBV10-1 and TRBJ2-4, with a tentative D call TRBD1 (6 bases). CDR1 and CDR2 (germline): WNHNN, SYGVQD (reference sequence). Trimming removed 0 bases at V and 4 bases at J, with 7 bases between. This CDR3 comprises 14 residues.

This chain uses TRBV4-2 with TRBJ2-1; 8 nucleotides line up with TRBD2. V shed 3 bases, J shed 2 bases, and the junction held 3 bases outside the gene matches. Germline V gene lookup returns CDR1 LGHNA and CDR2 YNFKEQ. This CDR3 region has 15 residues. The CDR3 spells CASSQAGGAYNEQFF. DNA for the CDR3: TGTGCCAGCAGCCAGGCGGGGGGTGCCTACAATGAGCAGTTCTTC.

This clonotype was counted only a few times. V and J are TRBV12-3 or TRBV12-4 and TRBJ2-3; possibly TRBD1 for D (5 bases). Between the trimmed V and J ends, which lost 4 bases and 4 bases, there was a span of 18 bases. The CDR3 consists of 16 residues. The CDR3 protein is CASSSPRRGGPDTQYF. In DNA form, the CDR3 reads TGTGCCAGCAGTTCCCCACGAAGGGGTGGCCCAGATACGCAGTATTTT.

The chain joins TRBV9 to TRBJ2-3; 10 bases are a match to TRBD1. V shed 0 bases, J shed 5 bases, and the junction held 9 bases outside the gene matches. The CDR3 length is 17 residues. Per germline, CDR1 SGDLS and CDR2 YYNGEE. CDR3 in DNA: TGTGCCAGCAGCGTAGAGCTAGTTGGGACAGGGGAAGATACGCAGTATTTT. Amino acid sequence: CASSVELVGTGEDTQYF.

V is TRBV27 and J is TRBJ2-1; D is unresolved. The CDR3 contains 15 residues. The V and J ends lost 1 base and 0 bases respectively, with 7 bases between them. In germline, CDR1 is MNHEY, CDR2 SMNVEV (reference sequence). The DNA for the CDR3 is TGTGCCAGCAGTTTATGGGGTAGCTCCTACAATGAGCAGTTCTTC. It encodes CASSLWGSSYNEQFF.

V is TRBV6-6 and J is TRBJ1-2; 7 bases fit TRBD1. Trimming took 6 bases from V and 6 from J; bases not matched to a gene: 4. In germline, CDR1 is MNHNY, CDR2 SVGAGI (reference sequence). The CDR3 spans 12 residues. The CDR3 coding sequence is TGTGCCAGCAGGCATACAGGGGATGGCTACACCTTC. It specifies CASRHTGDGYTF.

This clonotype has only a few counts. The chain has TRBV4-1 and TRBJ2-5, with D tentatively TRBD1 or TRBD2 (5 bases each). This CDR3 spans 15 amino acids. The germline gives CDR1 MGHRA, CDR2 YSYEKL. Trimming removed 4 bases at V and 2 bases at J, with 14 bases between. The CDR3 bases are TGCGCCAGCAGCCCTGTGGGGGAGCTACAAGAGACCCAGTACTTC. Translation gives CASSPVGELQETQYF.

The chain joins TRBV29-1 to TRBJ1-2, with 7 bases matching TRBD1. Germline-derived CDR1 and CDR2 are SQVTM and ANQGSEA. The ends lost 4 bases at V and 0 bases at J; junction bases unmatched: 11. The length of the CDR3 is 16 residues. The CDR3 sequence: CSVVPIGGQPNYGYTF. Here the CDR3 DNA reads TGCAGCGTTGTCCCCATAGGGGGACAGCCTAACTATGGCTACACCTTC.

This clonotype was detected only a few times. The chain joins TRBV2 to TRBJ2-7; D ambiguous. There are 12 residues in the CDR3. Germline V gene lookup returns CDR1 SNHLY and CDR2 FYNNEI. V lost 6 bases and J lost 6, with 12 bases in between. CDR3 sequence: CASSVYQGEQYF. The CDR3 DNA reads TGTGCCAGCAGCGTATATCAAGGCGAGCAGTACTTC.

The chain links TRBV18 to TRBJ1-1; no reliable D call. The CDR3 runs to 14 residues. The V end lost 2 bases, the J end lost 3 bases, and 10 bases lay between the germline ends. In germline, CDR1 is KGHSH, CDR2 LQKENI. The DNA for the CDR3 is TGTGCCAGCTCACCAGAATATTTGGACACTGAAGCTTTCTTT. This translates into CASSPEYLDTEAFF. Drawing the rest from reference TRBV18 and TRBJ1-1, the complete variable domain is NAGVMQNPRHLVRRRGQEARLRCSPMKGHSHVYWYRQLPEEGLKFMVYLQKENIIDESGMPKERFSAEFPKEGPSILRIQQVVRGDSAAYFCASSPEYLDTEAFFGQGTRLTVV.

For this clonotype: A read error may account for a junction end that differs from germline. The chain couples TRBV7-3 to TRBJ1-1; a possible D gene is TRBD1 (5 bases). CDR3 length: 13 amino acids. Germline V CDR1 and CDR2: SGHTA, FQGTGA. The CDR3 sequence is CTSSLQGNTEAFF. The CDR3 DNA reads as TGTACCAGCAGCCTGCAGGGGAACACTGAAGCTTTCTTT. The complete variable domain, with remaining parts taken from reference TRBV7-3 and TRBJ1-1, reads GAGVSQTPSNKVTEKGKYVELRCDPISGHTALYWYRQSLGQGPEFLIYFQGTGAADDSGLPNDRFFAVRPEGSVSTLKIQRTERGDSAVYLCTSSLQGNTEAFFGQGTRLTVV.

The table lists this clonotype with many counts. The V call is TRBV9, the J call TRBJ2-5; tentative D call: TRBD2 (7 bases). Germline V gene sequence: CDR1 SGDLS, CDR2 YYNGEE. V lost 4 bases and J 4 bases, leaving 17 bases between the germline ends. The CDR3 loop spans 15 amino acids. The CDR3 coding sequence is TGTGCCAGCAGCTACCTGTCGGGGGGCGGAGAGACCCAGTACTTC. This translates into CASSYLSGGGETQYF.

The CDR3 loop is CASSFGRIPYGYTF. The CDR3 DNA reads TGTGCCAGCAGTTTCGGGCGGATCCCTTATGGCTACACCTTC. The chain is built from TRBV12-3 or TRBV12-4 and TRBJ1-2; D uncertain. CDR3 size: 14 residues. Trimming removed 3 bases from V and 5 bases from J, with 13 bases in between.

This clonotype was observed a handful of times. V is TRBV28 and J is TRBJ2-5; possibly TRBD1 for D (5 bases). The CDR3 totals 13 residues. CDR1 is MDHEN, CDR2 SYDVKM, per germline. V lost 6 bases and J 5 bases, leaving 13 bases between the germline ends. In nucleotides, the CDR3 is TGTGCCAGCAGCTCCAGACAGTTCGAGACCCAGTACTTC. Residues: CASSSRQFETQYF.

This chain connects TRBV12-3 or TRBV12-4 to TRBJ2-1, with a tentative D call TRBD1 (7 bases). This CDR3 has 15 residues. V lost 5 bases to trimming and J lost 3 bases, with 14 bases between them. The CDR3 is CASSQGDSGYNEQFF. CDR3 coding DNA: TGTGCCAGCAGTCAGGGGGACTCAGGCTACAATGAGCAGTTCTTC.

The chain has TRBV5-5 and TRBJ2-4, with TRBD2 as a possible D gene (5 bases). Germline CDR1 is SGHKS and CDR2 is YYEKEE (reference sequence). V gave up 3 bases and J gave up 8 bases, with 9 bases separating them. The CDR3 extends over 12 amino acids. CDR3: CASSSLGDIQYF. DNA for the CDR3: TGTGCCAGCAGCTCACTAGGAGACATTCAGTACTTC.

This clonotype has a handful of counts. This rearrangement joins TRBV11-2 to TRBJ1-2; 7 bases align to TRBD1. The CDR3 runs 14 residues. Germline V gene sequence: CDR1 SGHAT, CDR2 FQNNGV. V lost 1 base, J lost 8 bases, and 7 bases stayed unmatched. The CDR3 sequence: CASSLVRQGGGYTF. CDR3 coding DNA: TGTGCCAGCAGCTTAGTTCGCCAGGGGGGCGGCTACACCTTC.

This chain joins TRBV9 and TRBJ1-3, with D possibly TRBD1 on 5 matching bases. The V end lost 4 bases, the J end lost 0 bases, and 14 bases lay between the germline ends. This CDR3 comprises 16 residues. Germline CDR1 reads SGDLS; CDR2 reads YYNGEE. The CDR3 here is CASSSLGTFSGNTIYF. CDR3 coding DNA: TGTGCCAGCAGCTCTCTCGGGACCTTCTCTGGAAACACCATATATTTT.

This clonotype was detected only a few times. This rearrangement joins TRBV27 to TRBJ2-2; 16 nucleotides agree with TRBD2. CDR1 and CDR2 (germline): MNHEY, SMNVEV (reference sequence). J lost 3 bases, V lost 6 bases, and 1 base had no gene match. The CDR3 is made up of 16 amino acids. The CDR3 sequence: CASRGLAGGHTGELFF. CDR3 sequence (DNA): TGTGCCAGCAGGGGACTAGCGGGGGGGCACACCGGGGAGCTGTTTTTT.

The V gene is TRBV18, the J gene TRBJ2-7; D uncertain. The V and J ends lost 3 bases and 3 bases respectively, with 15 bases between them. CDR3 length equals 15 residues. The germline CDR1 and CDR2 sequences are KGHSH and LQKENI. The CDR3 sequence: CASSPGRQRHYEQYF. CDR3 DNA sequence: TGTGCCAGCTCACCGGGAAGGCAAAGGCACTACGAGCAGTACTTC.